This TCR beta chain was profiled in a study of T cells of healthy individuals. This CDR3 spans 15 amino acids. Per the germline V gene, CDR1 is SGHTA and CDR2 is FQGNSA. V lost 2 bases, J lost 3 bases, and 13 bases lay in between. This clonotype was counted only a few times. TCRdb itself ran the 5' RACE reads through MiXCR, one entry per CDR3 protein. Altogether around 79,000 distinct CDR3 sequences are present, about 5% being singletons, with the ten largest covering roughly 7.5%. The rearrangement joins TRBV7-2 to TRBJ1-2; no reliable D call. The source is a female donor in good health. The CDR3 DNA is TGTGCCAGCAGCTTAAGCCCCCTAAGTGACTATGGCTACACCTTC. Translation: CASSLSPLSDYGYTF.